Reported below is one T cell receptor beta chain. V lost 3 bases and J 6 bases, leaving 15 bases between the germline ends. The CDR3 is 15 residues long. The germline CDR1 and CDR2 sequences are LNHDA and SQIVND (reference sequence). The data belong to a study of T-cell memory formation after mild COVID-19. TCRdb re-analysed the 5' RACE reads in MiXCR, keeping a single row per CDR3 protein. Of around 30,000 distinct CDR3 sequences listed, roughly 12% are singletons. The source material was PBMCs or a T cell subset sorted from them (not recorded which). The gene calls are TRBV19 and TRBJ2-1; a possible D gene is TRBD1 (6 bases). The receptor was derived from an adult woman who had mild COVID-19 (a few samples of this study predate the infection). Cell type and time point are not known. This chain's CDR3 is CASSIVHKGGNEQFF. The CDR3 DNA reads as TGTGCCAGTAGTATTGTTCACAAAGGGGGCAATGAGCAGTTCTTC.